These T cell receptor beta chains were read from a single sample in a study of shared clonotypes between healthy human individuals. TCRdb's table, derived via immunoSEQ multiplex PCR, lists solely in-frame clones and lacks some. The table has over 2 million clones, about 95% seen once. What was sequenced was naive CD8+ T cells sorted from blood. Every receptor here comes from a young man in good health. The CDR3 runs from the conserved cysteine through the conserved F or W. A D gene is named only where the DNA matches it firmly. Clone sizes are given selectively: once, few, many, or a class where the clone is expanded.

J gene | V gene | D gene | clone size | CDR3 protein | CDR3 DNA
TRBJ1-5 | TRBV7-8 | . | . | CASSDQRLAGYQPQHF | TGTGCCAGCAGCGACCAACGACTGGCAGGGTATCAGCCCCAGCATTTT
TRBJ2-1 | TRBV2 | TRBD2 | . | CARDRTSGRNEQFF | TGTGCCCGAGACCGGACTAGCGGGAGAAATGAGCAGTTCTTC
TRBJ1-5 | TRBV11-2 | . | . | CASSSGGNQPQHF | TGTGCCAGCAGTTCAGGGGGCAATCAGCCCCAGCATTTT
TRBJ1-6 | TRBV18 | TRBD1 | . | CASSPVSADRESSYNSPLHF | TGTGCCAGCTCACCGGTCTCTGCGGACAGGGAGAGCTCCTATAATTCACCCCTCCACTTT
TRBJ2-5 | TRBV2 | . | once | CASMSLGEETQYF | TGTGCCAGCATGAGTCTTGGGGAAGAGACCCAGTACTTC
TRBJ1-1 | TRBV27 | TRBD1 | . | CASSPYWTGGNTEAFF | TGTGCCAGCAGTCCTTACTGGACAGGGGGAAACACTGAAGCTTTCTTT
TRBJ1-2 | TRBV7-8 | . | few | CASSLGVDYGYTF | TGTGCCAGCAGCTTAGGTGTGGACTATGGCTACACCTTC
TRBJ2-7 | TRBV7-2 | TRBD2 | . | CASSLVSGGYEQYF | TGTGCCAGCAGCTTAGTTAGCGGGGGCTACGAGCAGTACTTC
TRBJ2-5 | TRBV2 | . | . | CASKSAYQETQYF | TGTGCCAGCAAGTCAGCCTATCAAGAGACCCAGTACTTC
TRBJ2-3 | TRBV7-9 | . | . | CASSALSTDTQYF | TGTGCCAGCAGCGCCCTGAGCACAGATACGCAGTATTTT
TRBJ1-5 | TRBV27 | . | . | CASSLRANNQPQHF | TGTGCCAGCAGTTTAAGGGCCAACAATCAGCCCCAGCATTTT
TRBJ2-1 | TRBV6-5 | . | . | CASSRAGAYNEQFF | TGTGCCAGCAGCCGAGCGGGTGCATACAATGAGCAGTTCTTC
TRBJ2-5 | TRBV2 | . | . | CASSEAQMETQYF | TGTGCCAGCAGTGAAGCGCAAATGGAGACCCAGTACTTC
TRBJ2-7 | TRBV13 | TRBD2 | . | CASSTGTSYEQYF | TGTGCCAGCAGCACCGGGACTAGCTACGAGCAGTACTTC
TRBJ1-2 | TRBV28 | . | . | CASRGTLTGGYTF | TGTGCCAGCAGGGGGACCTTGACGGGCGGCTACACCTTC
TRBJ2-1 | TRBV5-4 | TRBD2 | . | CASSLAQSGGEQFF | TGTGCCAGCAGCTTGGCCCAGTCGGGAGGTGAGCAGTTCTTC
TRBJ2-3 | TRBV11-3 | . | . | CASSQVTSSTDTQYF | TGTGCCAGCAGCCAAGTCACTAGTAGCACAGATACGCAGTATTTT
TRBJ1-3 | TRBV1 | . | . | CTSSQGTVGHPSGNTIYF | TGCACCAGCAGCCAAGGGACCGTAGGACATCCCTCTGGAAACACCATATATTTT
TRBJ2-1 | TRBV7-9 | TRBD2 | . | CASSTLRTSGGVDEQFF | TGTGCCAGCAGCACCCTCCGGACTAGCGGGGGAGTAGATGAGCAGTTCTTC
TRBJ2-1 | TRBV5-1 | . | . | CASSLVSENSYNEQFF | TGCGCCAGCAGCTTGGTTAGCGAGAACTCCTACAATGAGCAGTTCTTC
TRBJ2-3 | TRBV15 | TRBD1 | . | CATSTRQGATALTQYF | TGTGCCACCAGCACAAGGCAGGGGGCGACTGCCCTTACGCAGTATTTT
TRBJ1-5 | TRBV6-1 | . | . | CASSEAGFSNQPQHF | TGTGCCAGCAGTGAAGCAGGGTTTAGCAATCAGCCCCAGCATTTT
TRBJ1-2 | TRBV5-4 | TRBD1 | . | CASSDGQGNGYTF | TGTGCCAGCAGCGACGGACAGGGGAACGGCTACACCTTC
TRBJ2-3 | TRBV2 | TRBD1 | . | CASAYGTGADTQYF | TGTGCCAGCGCGTACGGGACAGGGGCAGATACGCAGTATTTT
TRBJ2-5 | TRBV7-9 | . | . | CASSLVPGPNLQETQYF | TGTGCCAGCAGCCTAGTCCCCGGACCGAACCTCCAAGAGACCCAGTACTTC
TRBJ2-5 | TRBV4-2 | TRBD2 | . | CASSQVAGGEETQYF | TGTGCCAGCAGCCAAGTGGCGGGGGGGGAAGAGACCCAGTACTTC
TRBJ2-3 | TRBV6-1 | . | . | CASSRSTADTQYF | TGTGCCAGCAGCCGTTCGACGGCAGATACGCAGTATTTT
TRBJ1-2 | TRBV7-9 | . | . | CASSSGTEYSHYGYTF | TGTGCCAGCAGCTCCGGGACGGAGTACAGTCACTATGGCTACACCTTC
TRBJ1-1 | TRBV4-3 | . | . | CASSQDEGPARAAFF | TGCGCCAGCAGCCAAGATGAGGGGCCGGCGAGGGCGGCTTTCTTT
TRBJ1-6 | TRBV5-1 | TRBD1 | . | CASSLAGGQGNSPLHF | TGCGCCAGCAGCTTGGCGGGAGGACAGGGAAATTCACCCCTCCACTTT
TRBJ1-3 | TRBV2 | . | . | CASSDRTASGNTIYF | TGTGCCAGCAGTGATCGGACAGCCTCTGGAAACACCATATATTTT
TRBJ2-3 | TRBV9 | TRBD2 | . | CASTISGGAADTQYF | TGTGCCAGCACCATTAGCGGGGGGGCCGCAGATACGCAGTATTTT
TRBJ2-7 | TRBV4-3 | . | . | CASSQDKAGSAYEQYF | TGCGCCAGCAGCCAAGATAAGGCAGGTTCAGCCTACGAGCAGTACTTC
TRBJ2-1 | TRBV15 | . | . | CATSSWGEQFF | TGTGCCACCAGCAGCTGGGGTGAGCAGTTCTTC
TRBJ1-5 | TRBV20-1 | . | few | CSASWNQPQHF | TGCAGTGCTAGTTGGAATCAGCCCCAGCATTTT
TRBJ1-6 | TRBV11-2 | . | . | CASSPGYSPLHF | TGTGCCAGCAGCCCAGGGTATTCACCCCTCCACTTT
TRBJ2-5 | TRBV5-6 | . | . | CASSRNDRETQYF | TGTGCCAGCAGCAGGAACGACAGGGAGACCCAGTACTTC
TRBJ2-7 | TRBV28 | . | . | CASSLGASQRDEQYF | TGTGCCAGCAGCCTCGGGGCGAGTCAAAGGGACGAGCAGTACTTC
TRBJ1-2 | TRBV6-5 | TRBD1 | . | CASSYEEGAHYGYTF | TGTGCCAGCAGTTACGAAGAGGGGGCGCACTATGGCTACACCTTC
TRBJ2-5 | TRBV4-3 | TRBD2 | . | CASSQKGTSGETQYF | TGCGCCAGCAGCCAAAAAGGGACTAGCGGAGAGACCCAGTACTTC
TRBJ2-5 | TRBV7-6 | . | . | CASSLDRYRDGDYQETQYF | TGTGCCAGCAGCTTAGATAGATACAGGGATGGAGATTACCAAGAGACCCAGTACTTC
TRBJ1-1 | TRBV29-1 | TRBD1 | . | CSAHGQGKLNTEAFF | TGCAGCGCTCATGGACAGGGAAAATTGAACACTGAAGCTTTCTTT
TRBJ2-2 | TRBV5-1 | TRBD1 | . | CASSLDPYRGPNTGELFF | TGCGCCAGCAGCTTGGACCCATACAGGGGGCCCAACACCGGGGAGCTGTTTTTT
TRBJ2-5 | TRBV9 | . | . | CASSRGREQETQYF | TGTGCCAGCAGCAGAGGGCGGGAACAAGAGACCCAGTACTTC
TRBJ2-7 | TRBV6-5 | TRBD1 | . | CASSWTGDEQYF | TGTGCCAGCAGTTGGACAGGGGACGAGCAGTACTTC
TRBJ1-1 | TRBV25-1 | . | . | CASTPGFGTEAFF | TGTGCCAGCACCCCAGGGTTTGGCACTGAAGCTTTCTTT